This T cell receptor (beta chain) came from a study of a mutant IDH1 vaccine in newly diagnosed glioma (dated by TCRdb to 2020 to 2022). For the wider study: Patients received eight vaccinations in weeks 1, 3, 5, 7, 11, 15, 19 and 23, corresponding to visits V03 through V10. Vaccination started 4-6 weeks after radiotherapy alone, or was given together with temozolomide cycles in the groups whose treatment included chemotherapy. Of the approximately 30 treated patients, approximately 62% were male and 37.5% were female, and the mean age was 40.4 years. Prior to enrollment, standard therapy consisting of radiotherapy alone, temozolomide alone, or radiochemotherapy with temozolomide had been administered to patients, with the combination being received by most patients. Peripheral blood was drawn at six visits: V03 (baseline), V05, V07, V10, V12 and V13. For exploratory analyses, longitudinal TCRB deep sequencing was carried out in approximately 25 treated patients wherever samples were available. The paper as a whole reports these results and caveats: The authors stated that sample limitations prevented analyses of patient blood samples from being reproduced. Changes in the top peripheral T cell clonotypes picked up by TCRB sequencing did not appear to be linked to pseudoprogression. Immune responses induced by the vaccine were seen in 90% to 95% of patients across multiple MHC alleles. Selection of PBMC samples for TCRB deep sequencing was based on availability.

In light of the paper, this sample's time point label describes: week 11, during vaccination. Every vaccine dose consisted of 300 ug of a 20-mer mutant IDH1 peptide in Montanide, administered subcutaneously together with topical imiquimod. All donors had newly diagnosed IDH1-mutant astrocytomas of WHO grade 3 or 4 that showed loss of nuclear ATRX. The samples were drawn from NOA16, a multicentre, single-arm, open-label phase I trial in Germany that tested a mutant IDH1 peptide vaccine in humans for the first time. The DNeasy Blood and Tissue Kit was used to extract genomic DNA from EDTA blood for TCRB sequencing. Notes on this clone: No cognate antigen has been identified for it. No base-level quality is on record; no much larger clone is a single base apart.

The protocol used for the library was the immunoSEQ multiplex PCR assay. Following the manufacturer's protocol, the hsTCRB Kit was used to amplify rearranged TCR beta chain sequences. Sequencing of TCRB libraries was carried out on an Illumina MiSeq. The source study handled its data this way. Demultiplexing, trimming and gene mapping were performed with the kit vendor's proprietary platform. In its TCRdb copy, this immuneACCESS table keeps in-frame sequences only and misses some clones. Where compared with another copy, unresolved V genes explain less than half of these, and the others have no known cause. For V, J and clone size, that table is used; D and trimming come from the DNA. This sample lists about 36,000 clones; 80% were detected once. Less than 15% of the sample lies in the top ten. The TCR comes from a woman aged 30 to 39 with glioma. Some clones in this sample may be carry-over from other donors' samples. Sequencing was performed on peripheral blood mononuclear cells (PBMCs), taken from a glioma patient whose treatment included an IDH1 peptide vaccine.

The CDR3 corresponds to CAWIDRGSGAGELFF. Read as DNA, the sequence is TGTGCCTGGATTGACAGGGGTAGTGGGGCCGGGGAGCTGTTTTTT. The sequence links TRBV30 to TRBJ2-2; TRBD1 matches 8 bases in the middle. The germline V end is reduced by 4 bases and the J end by 6 bases; junction bases left unmatched: 10. CDR1 and CDR2 are read off the germline V gene (reference sequence) as GTSNPN and SVGIG. Measured from the cysteine to the phenylalanine, the CDR3 is 15 residues long. Only CDR3 DNA is held: 45 bases, read in frame from base 1.